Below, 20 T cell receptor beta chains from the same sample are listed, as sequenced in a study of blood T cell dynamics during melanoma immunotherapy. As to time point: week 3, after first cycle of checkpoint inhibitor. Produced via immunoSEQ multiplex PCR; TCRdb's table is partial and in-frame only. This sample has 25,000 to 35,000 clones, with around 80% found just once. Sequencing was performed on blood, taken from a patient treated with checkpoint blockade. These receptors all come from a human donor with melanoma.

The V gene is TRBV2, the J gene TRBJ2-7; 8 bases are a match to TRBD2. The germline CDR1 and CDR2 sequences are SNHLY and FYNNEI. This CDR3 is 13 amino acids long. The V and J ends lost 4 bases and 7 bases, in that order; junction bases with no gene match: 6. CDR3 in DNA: TGTGCCAGCAGTGGAGCGGGAGTCTGGGAGCAGTACTTC. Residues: CASSGAGVWEQYF.

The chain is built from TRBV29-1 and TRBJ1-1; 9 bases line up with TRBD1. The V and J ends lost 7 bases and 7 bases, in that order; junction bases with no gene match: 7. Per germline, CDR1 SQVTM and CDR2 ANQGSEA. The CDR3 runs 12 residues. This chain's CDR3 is CSERTGEGEAFF. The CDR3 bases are TGCAGCGAACGGACAGGGGAAGGTGAAGCTTTCTTT. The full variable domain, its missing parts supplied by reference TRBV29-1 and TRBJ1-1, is SAVISQKPSRDICQRGTSLTIQCQVDSQVTMMFWYRQQPGQSLTLIATANQGSEATYESGFVIDKFPISRPNLTFSTLTVSNMSPEDSSIYLCSERTGEGEAFFGQGTRLTVV.

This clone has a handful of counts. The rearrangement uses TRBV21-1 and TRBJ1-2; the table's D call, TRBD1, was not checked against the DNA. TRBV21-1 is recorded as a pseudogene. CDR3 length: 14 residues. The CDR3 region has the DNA TGTGCCAGCACCGCACAGGGGCTTCGCTATGGCTACACCTTC. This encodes CASTAQGLRYGYTF.

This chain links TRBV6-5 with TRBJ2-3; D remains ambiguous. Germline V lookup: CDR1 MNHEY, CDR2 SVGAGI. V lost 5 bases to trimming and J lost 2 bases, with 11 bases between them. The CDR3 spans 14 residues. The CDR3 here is CASSPPGYTDTQYF. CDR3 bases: TGTGCCAGCAGTCCCCCTGGGTACACAGATACGCAGTATTTT.

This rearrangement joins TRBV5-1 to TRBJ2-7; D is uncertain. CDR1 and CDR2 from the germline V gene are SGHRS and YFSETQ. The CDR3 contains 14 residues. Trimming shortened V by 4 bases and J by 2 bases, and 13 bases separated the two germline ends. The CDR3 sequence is CASSLGGLAYEQYF. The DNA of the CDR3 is TGCGCCAGCAGCCTCGGTGGTCTAGCCTACGAGCAGTACTTC.

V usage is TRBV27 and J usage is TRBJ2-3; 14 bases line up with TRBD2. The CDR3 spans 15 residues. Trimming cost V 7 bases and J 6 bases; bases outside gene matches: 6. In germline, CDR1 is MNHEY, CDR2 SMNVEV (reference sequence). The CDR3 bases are TGTGCCAGCAACCCGGGACTAGCGGGAGCGGATACGCAGTATTTT. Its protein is CASNPGLAGADTQYF.

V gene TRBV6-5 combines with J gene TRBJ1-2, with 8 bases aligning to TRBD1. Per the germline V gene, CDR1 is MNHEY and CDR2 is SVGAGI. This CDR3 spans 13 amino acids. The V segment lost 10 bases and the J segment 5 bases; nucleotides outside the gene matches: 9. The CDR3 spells CATRTGQKYGYTF. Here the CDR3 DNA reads TGTGCCACACGGACAGGGCAGAAGTATGGCTACACCTTC.

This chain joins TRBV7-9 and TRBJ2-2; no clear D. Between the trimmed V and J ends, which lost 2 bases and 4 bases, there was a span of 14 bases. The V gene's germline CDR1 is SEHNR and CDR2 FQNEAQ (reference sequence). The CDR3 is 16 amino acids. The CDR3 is CASSLRDSSSTGELFF. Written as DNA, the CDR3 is TGTGCCAGCAGCTTAAGAGACTCCAGCAGCACCGGGGAGCTGTTTTTT.

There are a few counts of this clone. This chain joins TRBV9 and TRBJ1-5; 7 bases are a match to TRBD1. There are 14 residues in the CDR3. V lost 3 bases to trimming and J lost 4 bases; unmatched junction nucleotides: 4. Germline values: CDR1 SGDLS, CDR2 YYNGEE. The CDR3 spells CASSEGTVNQPQHF. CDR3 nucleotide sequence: TGTGCCAGCAGCGAGGGGACAGTTAATCAGCCCCAGCATTTT.

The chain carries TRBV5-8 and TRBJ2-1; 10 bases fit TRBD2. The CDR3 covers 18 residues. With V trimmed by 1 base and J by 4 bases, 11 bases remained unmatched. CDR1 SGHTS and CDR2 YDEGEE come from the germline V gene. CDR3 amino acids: CASSLMGLAGGNYNEQFF. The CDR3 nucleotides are TGTGCCAGCAGCTTGATGGGATTAGCGGGGGGAAATTACAATGAGCAGTTCTTC. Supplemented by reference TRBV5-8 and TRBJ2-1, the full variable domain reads EAGVTQSPTHLIKTRGQQATLRCSPISGHTSVYWYQQALGLGLQFLLWYDEGEERNRGNFPPRFSGRQFPNYSSELNVNALELEDSALYLCASSLMGLAGGNYNEQFFGPGTRLTVL.

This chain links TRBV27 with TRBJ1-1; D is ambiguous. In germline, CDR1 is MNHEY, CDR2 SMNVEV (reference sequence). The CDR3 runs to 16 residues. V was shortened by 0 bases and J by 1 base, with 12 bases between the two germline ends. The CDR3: CASSLSRAYPNTEAFF. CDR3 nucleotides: TGTGCCAGCAGTTTATCGAGGGCATACCCGAACACTGAAGCTTTCTTT.

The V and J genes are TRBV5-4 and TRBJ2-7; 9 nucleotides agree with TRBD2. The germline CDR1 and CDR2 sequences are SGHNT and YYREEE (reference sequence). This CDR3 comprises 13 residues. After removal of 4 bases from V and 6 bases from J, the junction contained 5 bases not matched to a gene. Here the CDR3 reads CASSPGLAAEQYF. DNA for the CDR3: TGTGCCAGCAGCCCGGGACTAGCAGCCGAGCAGTACTTC.

The CDR3 DNA follows: TGTGCCAGCAGTCTATGGGCGGGACAGCCGCAGTATTTT. Translated, it gives CASSLWAGQPQYF. V and J are TRBV14 and TRBJ2-3, with D possibly being TRBD1 (7 bases). Germline CDR1 is SGHDN and CDR2 is FVKESK. This CDR3 has 13 residues. V was pared by 6 bases and J by 10 bases, with 17 bases between.

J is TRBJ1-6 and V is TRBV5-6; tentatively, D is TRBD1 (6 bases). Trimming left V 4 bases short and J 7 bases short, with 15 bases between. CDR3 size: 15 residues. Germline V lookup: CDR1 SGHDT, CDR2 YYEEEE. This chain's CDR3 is CASSQEQGWNSPLHF. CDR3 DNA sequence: TGTGCCAGCAGCCAAGAACAGGGCTGGAATTCACCCCTCCACTTT.

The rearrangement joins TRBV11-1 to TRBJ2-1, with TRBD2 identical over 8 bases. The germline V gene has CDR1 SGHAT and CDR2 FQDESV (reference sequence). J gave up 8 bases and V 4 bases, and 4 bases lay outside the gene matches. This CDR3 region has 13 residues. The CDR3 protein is CASSSRGGDEQFF. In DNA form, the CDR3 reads TGTGCCAGCAGCTCACGGGGGGGCGATGAGCAGTTCTTC.

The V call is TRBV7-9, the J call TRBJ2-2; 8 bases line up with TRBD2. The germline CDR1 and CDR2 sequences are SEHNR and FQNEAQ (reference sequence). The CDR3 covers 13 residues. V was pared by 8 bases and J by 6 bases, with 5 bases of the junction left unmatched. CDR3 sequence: CASRGGLAGELFF. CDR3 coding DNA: TGTGCCAGCCGGGGGGGCCTGGCCGGGGAGCTGTTTTTT.

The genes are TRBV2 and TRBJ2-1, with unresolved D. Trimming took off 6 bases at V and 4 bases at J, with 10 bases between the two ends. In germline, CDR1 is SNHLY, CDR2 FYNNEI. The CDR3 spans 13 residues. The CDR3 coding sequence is TGTGCCAGCAGGGGAACGTTGTACAATGAGCAGTTCTTC. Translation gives CASRGTLYNEQFF.

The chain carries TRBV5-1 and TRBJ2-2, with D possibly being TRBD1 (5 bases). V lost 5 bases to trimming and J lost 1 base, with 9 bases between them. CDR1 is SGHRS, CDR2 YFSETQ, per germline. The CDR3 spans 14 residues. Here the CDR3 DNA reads TGCGCCAGCAGATCTCAGGGGAACACCGGGGAGCTGTTTTTT. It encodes CASRSQGNTGELFF.

The CDR3 coding sequence is TGCAGCGTTGTACCGTCGGACTACAATGAGCAGTTCTTC. Translated: CSVVPSDYNEQFF. This chain connects TRBV29-1 to TRBJ2-1, with no clear D. Germline V CDR1 and CDR2: SQVTM, ANQGSEA. The CDR3 totals 13 residues. Between the trimmed V and J ends, which lost 4 bases and 3 bases, there was a span of 10 bases.

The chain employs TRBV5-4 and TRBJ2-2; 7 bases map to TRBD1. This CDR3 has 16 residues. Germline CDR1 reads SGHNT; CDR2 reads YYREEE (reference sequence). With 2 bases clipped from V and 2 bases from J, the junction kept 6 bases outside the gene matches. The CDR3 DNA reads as TGTGCCAGCAGCTTAGAGGGGACAGTCAACACCGGGGAGCTGTTTTTT. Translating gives CASSLEGTVNTGELFF.